This entry describes one TCR beta chain. Germline values: CDR1 MNHEY, CDR2 SMNVEV (reference sequence). Trimming pared 1 base from V and 7 bases from J, leaving 11 bases between. The CDR3 has 13 residues. This sample is drawn from a study of blood T cell repertoires in COVID-19. Sequencing used immunoSEQ multiplex PCR; TCRdb keeps in-frame clones, though not all of them. The sample shows about 240,000 clones, roughly 80% of them seen only once. The specimen sequenced was peripheral blood. The sequence came from a woman aged 18-30 years with acute or convalescent COVID-19. The rearrangement uses TRBV27 and TRBJ2-7, with D possibly matching TRBD2 (6 bases). The CDR3: CASSLFGGGEQYF. The CDR3 DNA reads as TGTGCCAGCAGTTTATTTGGGGGAGGTGAGCAGTACTTC.